The clone carrying this T cell receptor beta chain showed up many times. This entry belongs to a study of T cell repertoires in cytomegalovirus infection. Study-level information: Both a matching HLA type and CMV infection were indicated by public TCR beta signatures.

TCRdb ran MiXCR on the reads and lists one entry per CDR3 protein. The repertoire holds 160,000 or so distinct CDR3 sequences, with 17% as singletons. Germline V gives CDR1 SGHVS, CDR2 FQNEAQ. This CDR3 has 16 amino acids. J was trimmed by 4 bases and V by 4 bases; bases with no gene match: 6. Specimen: CD8+ T cells from PBMCs. This TCR was sampled from a human donor in good health (CMV status not recorded). Some clones in this sample may be carry-over from other donors' samples. The chain recombines TRBV7-8 with TRBJ2-1, with 11 bases fitting TRBD2. The CDR3 nucleotides read TGTGCCAGCAGCTCCTTGACTAGCGGGACGTACAATGAGCAGTTCTTC. Its translation is CASSSLTSGTYNEQFF. The variable domain in full, completed from reference TRBV7-8 and TRBJ2-1, reads GAGVSQSPRYKVAKRGQDVALRCDPISGHVSLFWYQQALGQGPEFLTYFQNEAQLDKSGLPSDRFFAERPEGSVSTLKIQRTQQEDSAVYLCASSSLTSGTYNEQFFGPGTRLTVL.